The 25 T cell receptor beta chains below come from one sample, sequenced in a study of cytomegalovirus exposure and HLA in healthy donors. PCR amplification relied on 60 Vbeta primers (plus 13 Jbeta primers). Clones were sequenced by immunoSEQ multiplex PCR, and TCRdb holds only the in-frame ones, with some missing. The data show 140,000 to 150,000 clones, around 75% seen once. Sequences were obtained from PBMCs. The receptors were sampled from a man in his thirties or forties in good health and CMV-seronegative.

This clone was counted between two and nine times. The CDR3 nucleotides read TGTGCCAGCAGTGAATCCAGGGGGGAGGAGACCCAGTACTTC. Its translation is CASSESRGEETQYF. The chain joins TRBV2 to TRBJ2-5, with a possible D match to TRBD1 (7 bases). This CDR3 is 14 amino acids long. Per the germline V gene, CDR1 is SNHLY and CDR2 is FYNNEI. V lost 2 bases and J 5 bases, leaving 12 bases between the germline ends.

V usage is TRBV10-3 and J usage is TRBJ1-3; 9 bases are shared with TRBD1. The ends lost 1 base at V and 4 bases at J; junction bases unmatched: 5. Germline-derived CDR1 and CDR2 are ENHRY and SYGVKD. CDR3 length: 16 residues. The CDR3 DNA is TGTGCCATCAGTGAGTTACAGGGGGCATCGGGAAACACCATATATTTT. Translation: CAISELQGASGNTIYF.

This chain connects TRBV11-3 to TRBJ2-1; perhaps TRBD2 as D (8 bases). This CDR3 contains 16 residues. The germline V and J ends were trimmed by 4 bases and 4 bases, with 17 bases remaining between them. Germline-derived CDR1 and CDR2 are SGHNT and YENEEA. The CDR3 DNA follows: TGTGCCAGCAGCTCCCGGGGGGGACAGACGTACAATGAGCAGTTCTTC. It translates to CASSSRGGQTYNEQFF.

This sequence joins TRBV29-1 and TRBJ2-7, with D possibly TRBD1 on 6 matching bases. V lost 6 bases and J lost 5, with 23 bases in between. Germline lookup yields CDR1 SQVTM and CDR2 ANQGSEA. The CDR3 spans 15 residues. In nucleotides, the CDR3 is TGCAGCGTCAGGGGTGTCCGGGACCTTGGCGACGAGCAGTACTTC. Its translation: CSVRGVRDLGDEQYF.

The rearrangement joins TRBV9 to TRBJ2-5, with 7 bases fitting TRBD2. CDR1 is SGDLS and CDR2 is YYNGEE in the germline V gene. The J segment lost 5 bases and the V segment lost 0 bases, leaving 7 bases of the junction unmatched. This CDR3 is 15 amino acids long. CDR3 sequence: CASSVVGGSGETQYF. In DNA, the CDR3 is TGTGCCAGCAGCGTAGTGGGCGGGAGCGGGGAGACCCAGTACTTC.

The rearrangement uses TRBV15 and TRBJ1-5; weak D call: TRBD1 (6 bases). Germline V CDR1 and CDR2: LNHNV, YYDKDF (reference sequence). The CDR3 is 15 residues long. V lost 1 base and J lost 2, with 9 bases in between. The CDR3 protein is CATSRVQGGNQPQHF. The DNA for the CDR3 is TGTGCCACCAGCAGAGTACAGGGAGGCAATCAGCCCCAGCATTTT.

This clone showed up just a few times. The J gene is TRBJ2-7, the V gene TRBV5-6; 9 bases map to TRBD1. V was pared by 5 bases and J by 1 base, with 4 bases of the junction left unmatched. CDR3 length: 14 amino acids. Germline V gene data show CDR1 as SGHDT and CDR2 as YYEEEE. This CDR3 reads CASRLTGGSYEQYF. CDR3 bases: TGTGCCAGCAGGCTGACAGGGGGTTCCTACGAGCAGTACTTC.

The chain links TRBV10-3 to TRBJ1-1; 8 bases agree with TRBD1. CDR1 and CDR2 from the germline V gene are ENHRY and SYGVKD. This CDR3 is 13 amino acids long. J lost 6 bases, V lost 7 bases, and 7 bases had no gene match. CDR3 DNA sequence: TGTGCCATCAATGGCGGACAGGGCGCTGAAGCTTTCTTT. Translation: CAINGGQGAEAFF.

This clone has just one count. The chain combines TRBV7-9 with TRBJ1-2; 8 bases fit TRBD1. The CDR3 has 12 amino acids. Losses at the gene ends were 8 bases for V and 8 bases for J; bases not matched to a gene: 7. Germline V gene sequence: CDR1 SEHNR, CDR2 FQNEAQ (reference sequence). CDR3 DNA: TGTGCCAGCCAGCAGGGGGCTCGAGGCTACACCTTC. This sequence encodes CASQQGARGYTF.

The J gene is TRBJ2-2, the V gene TRBV6-5; TRBD2 might be the D (5 bases). V lost 6 bases to trimming and J lost 4 bases, with 12 bases between them. This CDR3 has 14 residues. Germline lookup yields CDR1 MNHEY and CDR2 SVGAGI. The CDR3 is CASSIPRGTGELFF. The CDR3 coding sequence is TGTGCCAGCAGCATCCCTCGGGGCACCGGGGAGCTGTTTTTT.

Remarks on this clone: Here the CDR3 omits its conserved ending phenylalanine or tryptophan, so a read error is the likely source. This sequence joins TRBV5-1 and TRBJ1-6, with D possibly TRBD1 on 6 matching bases. Deletions cut 4 bases from V and 11 bases from J, with 10 bases between. This CDR3 spans 12 amino acids. CDR1 and CDR2 from the germline V gene are SGHRS and YFSETQ. The CDR3 region is CASSHSGAPLHL. Written as DNA, the CDR3 is TGCGCCAGCAGCCATTCAGGGGCACCCCTCCACCTT.

The CDR3 protein is CASSDQYAGNTIYF. The CDR3 region has the DNA TGTGCCAGCAGTGACCAGTACGCTGGAAACACCATATATTTT. The rearrangement uses TRBV6-1 and TRBJ1-3; the D is unclear. The CDR3 is made up of 14 amino acids. Trimming cost V 3 bases and J 2 bases, with 8 bases left between them. Germline CDR1 is MNHNS and CDR2 is SASEGT.

The rearrangement uses TRBV10-1 and TRBJ2-3; D remains unclear. This CDR3 contains 13 residues. V lost 2 bases and J 3 bases, leaving 6 bases between the germline ends. CDR1 is WNHNN and CDR2 is SYGVQD in the germline V gene (reference sequence). CDR3 loop: CASSEEPTDTQYF. The CDR3, as DNA: TGCGCCAGCAGTGAGGAGCCAACAGATACGCAGTATTTT.

Here the CDR3 DNA reads TGTGCCAGCAGTTTAAGGCCGGCGGGGGGCGGCTACGAGCAGTACTTC. Residues: CASSLRPAGGGYEQYF. This rearrangement joins TRBV27 to TRBJ2-7; TRBD2 matches at 8 bases. The CDR3 is 16 amino acids. J was trimmed by 3 bases and V by 2 bases; bases with no gene match: 9. CDR1 and CDR2 (germline): MNHEY, SMNVEV (reference sequence).

In its sample, this clone was seen a few times. V usage is TRBV11-3 and J usage is TRBJ2-1, with TRBD2 matching over 12 bases. The length of the CDR3 is 15 residues. Germline values: CDR1 SGHNT, CDR2 YENEEA. The trim removed 1 base at V and 5 bases at J, leaving 0 bases unmatched. The CDR3: CASSLGLAGDNEQFF. The CDR3 coding sequence is TGTGCCAGCAGCTTAGGACTAGCGGGAGACAATGAGCAGTTCTTC. Supplemented by reference TRBV11-3 and TRBJ2-1, the full variable domain reads EAGVVQSPRYKIIEKKQPVAFWCNPISGHNTLYWYLQNLGQGPELLIRYENEEAVDDSQLPKDRFSAERLKGVDSTLKIQPAELGDSAVYLCASSLGLAGDNEQFFGPGTRLTVL.

CDR3 protein: CASSPGGQGRETQYF. In DNA form, the CDR3 reads TGCGCCAGCAGCCCCGGGGGACAGGGGCGCGAGACCCAGTACTTC. The V call is TRBV5-1, the J call TRBJ2-5; 10 bases map to TRBD1. The length of the CDR3 is 15 residues. From germline, CDR1 is SGHRS and CDR2 YFSETQ. With V trimmed by 4 bases and J by 5 bases, 8 bases remained unmatched.

The chain has TRBV6-5 and TRBJ1-1, with 9 bases fitting TRBD1. The CDR3 is made up of 15 amino acids. V gave up 3 bases and J gave up 5 bases; unmatched junction bases: 7. Germline assignment: CDR1 MNHEY and CDR2 SVGAGI. CDR3 in amino acids: CASSYNRGPATEAFF. The CDR3 DNA sequence: TGTGCCAGCAGTTATAACAGGGGGCCAGCGACTGAAGCTTTCTTT.

About this clone itself: The same CDR3 can be traced to other DNA sequences in this sample. The chain employs TRBV28 and TRBJ1-2; 7 bases match TRBD1. J was trimmed by 5 bases and V by 5 bases; bases with no gene match: 5. CDR1 and CDR2 from the germline V gene are MDHEN and SYDVKM. CDR3 size: 13 residues. CDR3 sequence reads: CASSLGTDYGYTF. The CDR3 nucleotides are TGTGCCAGCAGTCTAGGGACAGATTATGGCTACACCTTC.

The rearrangement joins TRBV28 to TRBJ2-1, with 11 bases fitting TRBD2. From germline, CDR1 is MDHEN and CDR2 SYDVKM. CDR3 length equals 16 residues. Germline trimming cut 6 bases from V and 7 bases from J; bases unmatched to any gene: 11. DNA of the CDR3: TGTGCCAGCAGCCCCCCAGGTAGCGGGAGGGCAAATGAGCAGTTCTTC. It encodes CASSPPGSGRANEQFF.

The chain recombines TRBV28 with TRBJ1-2; the D is unclear. Trimming left V 7 bases short and J 1 base short, with 7 bases between. The V gene's germline CDR1 is MDHEN and CDR2 SYDVKM. The CDR3 is 12 amino acids. CDR3 sequence (DNA): TGTGCCAGCACAGCGAATAACTATGGCTACACCTTC. This encodes CASTANNYGYTF.

This clone was seen only a few times. This chain links TRBV2 with TRBJ1-1, with D possibly TRBD1 on 5 matching bases. Germline assignment: CDR1 SNHLY and CDR2 FYNNEI. The CDR3 extends over 13 amino acids. The V end lost 4 bases, the J end lost 2 bases, and 8 bases lay between the germline ends. In DNA form, the CDR3 reads TGTGCCAGCAGTGCAGGGCCTAACACTGAAGCTTTCTTT. This sequence encodes CASSAGPNTEAFF.

V and J are TRBV7-6 and TRBJ2-3; 9 positions match TRBD1. V was clipped by 5 bases and J by 6 bases; unmatched bases: 6. The CDR3 is 14 amino acids. Germline V gene sequence: CDR1 SGHVS, CDR2 FNYEAQ. The CDR3 region is CASSPGQGRDTQYF. The CDR3 DNA reads as TGTGCCAGCAGCCCAGGACAGGGGAGGGATACGCAGTATTTT.

The gene calls are TRBV27 and TRBJ2-7, with D possibly TRBD1 on 6 matching bases. Trimming left V 6 bases short and J 4 bases short, with 13 bases between. The CDR3 is 13 residues long. Germline-derived CDR1 and CDR2 are MNHEY and SMNVEV (reference sequence). CDR3 amino acids: CASSGQGRYEQYF. CDR3 nucleotide sequence: TGTGCCAGCAGCGGGCAGGGGAGATACGAGCAGTACTTC.

The sample holds a few counts of this clone. The rearrangement uses TRBV6-1 and TRBJ2-1; 9 bases are shared with TRBD1. CDR3 length equals 14 residues. Germline V gene sequence: CDR1 MNHNS, CDR2 SASEGT. With V trimmed by 6 bases and J by 0 bases, 0 bases remained unmatched. The CDR3 nucleotides are TGTGCCAGCAGGGACAGGGGCTCCTACAATGAGCAGTTCTTC. Translation: CASRDRGSYNEQFF.

The genes are TRBV19 and TRBJ2-2; perhaps TRBD1 as D (6 bases). Germline CDR1 is LNHDA and CDR2 is SQIVND (reference sequence). V was cut by 4 bases and J by 3 bases, with 12 bases left in between. The CDR3 totals 15 residues. This chain's CDR3 is CASSSTGLYTGELFF. CDR3 nucleotides: TGTGCCAGTAGTAGTACAGGGTTATACACCGGGGAGCTGTTTTTT.